Sequencing of this T cell receptor (beta chain) was carried out in a study of blood T cell repertoires in COVID-19. Trimming cost V 0 bases and J 8 bases, with 13 bases left between them. From germline, CDR1 is MNHEY and CDR2 SMNVEV (reference sequence). The CDR3 consists of 14 residues. Measured with immunoSEQ multiplex PCR; TCRdb has only the in-frame clones, and not every one. The sample has a few hundred thousand clones; 80% to 85% are singletons. The material sequenced was peripheral blood. This chain connects TRBV27 to TRBJ1-2; no firm D call. This sequence originates from a man aged 55 to 69 with acute or convalescent COVID-19. CDR3 residues: CASSLSNRGGGYTF. CDR3 DNA sequence: TGTGCCAGCAGTTTATCGAATAGAGGTGGGGGCTACACCTTC.